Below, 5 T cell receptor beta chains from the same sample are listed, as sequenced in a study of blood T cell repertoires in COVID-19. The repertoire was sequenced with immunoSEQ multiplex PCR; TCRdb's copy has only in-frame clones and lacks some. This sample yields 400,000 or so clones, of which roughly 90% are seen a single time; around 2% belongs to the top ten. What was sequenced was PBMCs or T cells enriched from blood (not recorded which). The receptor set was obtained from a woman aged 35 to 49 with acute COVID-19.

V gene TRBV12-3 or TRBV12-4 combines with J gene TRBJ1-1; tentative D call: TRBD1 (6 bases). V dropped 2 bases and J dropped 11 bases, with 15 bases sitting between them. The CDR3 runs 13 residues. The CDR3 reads CASSLRGDRLAFF. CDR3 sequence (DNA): TGTGCCAGCAGTTTAAGGGGCGACAGGTTGGCTTTCTTT.

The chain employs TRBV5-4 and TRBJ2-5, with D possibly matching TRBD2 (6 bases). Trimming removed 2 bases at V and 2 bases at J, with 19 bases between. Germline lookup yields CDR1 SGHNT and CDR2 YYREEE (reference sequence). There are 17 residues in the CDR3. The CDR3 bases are TGTGCCAGCAGCTTTTTTGTGGCGGGGCATTCTCAAGAGACCCAGTACTTC. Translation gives CASSFFVAGHSQETQYF.

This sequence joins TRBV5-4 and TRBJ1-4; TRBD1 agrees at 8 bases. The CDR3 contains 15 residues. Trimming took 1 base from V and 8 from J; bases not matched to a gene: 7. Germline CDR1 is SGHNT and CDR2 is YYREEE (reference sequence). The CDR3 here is CASSLTGQDREKLFF. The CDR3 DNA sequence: TGTGCCAGCAGCTTGACGGGACAGGACAGAGAAAAACTGTTTTTT.

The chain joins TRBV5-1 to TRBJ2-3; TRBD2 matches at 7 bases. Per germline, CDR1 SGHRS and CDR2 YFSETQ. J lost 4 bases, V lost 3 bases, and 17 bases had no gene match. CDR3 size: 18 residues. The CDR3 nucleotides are TGCGCCAGCAGCTCGGCCCTGGGTTCGGGGGGTTCCGCAGATACGCAGTATTTT. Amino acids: CASSSALGSGGSADTQYF. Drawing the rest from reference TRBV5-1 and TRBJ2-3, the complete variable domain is KAGVTQTPRYLIKTRGQQVTLSCSPISGHRSVSWYQQTPGQGLQFLFEYFSETQRNKGNFPGRFSGRQFSNSRSEMNVSTLELGDSALYLCASSSALGSGGSADTQYFGPGTRLTVL.

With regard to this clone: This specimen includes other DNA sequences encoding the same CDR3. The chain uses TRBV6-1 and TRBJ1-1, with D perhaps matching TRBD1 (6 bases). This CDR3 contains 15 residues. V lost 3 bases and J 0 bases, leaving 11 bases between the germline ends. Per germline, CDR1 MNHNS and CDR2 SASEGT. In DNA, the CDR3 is TGTGCCAGCAGTGATAGGTCAGGGGTGAACACTGAAGCTTTCTTT. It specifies CASSDRSGVNTEAFF.